This T cell receptor beta chain emerged from a study of T cell responses to AZD1222 COVID-19 vaccine. Second-dose groups at about 4 or about 12 weeks were pooled. Assay: immunoSEQ multiplex PCR; the TCRdb copy retains only in-frame clones and omits some. Of hundreds of thousands of clones in the sample, 94% were seen once. This CDR3 has 14 amino acids. J was trimmed by 2 bases and V by 6 bases; bases with no gene match: 5. Germline V gene sequence: CDR1 PRHDT, CDR2 FYEKMQ (reference sequence). The starting material was peripheral blood, obtained 28 days after the second AZD1222 dose. This clonotype was obtained from an adult who received the AZD1222 COVID-19 vaccine. The chain carries TRBV13 and TRBJ2-3, with 7 bases fitting TRBD1. DNA for the CDR3: TGTGCCAGCAGGGGGGACAGCTCCACAGATACGCAGTATTTT. This translates into CASRGDSSTDTQYF. The full variable domain, completed using reference TRBV13 and TRBJ2-3, is AAGVIQSPRHLIKEKRETATLKCYPIPRHDTVYWYQQGPGQDPQFLISFYEKMQSDKGSIPDRFSAQQFSDYHSELNMSSLELGDSALYFCASRGDSSTDTQYFGPGTRLTVL.